The clone carrying this TCR beta chain was observed a few times. What it binds is not known. Disease duration was under 3 months in the ophthalmopathy patients, who also had a Clinical Activity Score of at least 3 and a NOSPECS grade of at least 4. This record comes from a study of T cells in Graves' hyperthyroidism and ophthalmopathy. Study-wide context: Peripheral blood was secured at the point of initial diagnosis, before any treatment. The study's findings and limits: A model of 13 V-J features distinguished ophthalmopathy from stable hyperthyroidism.

The CDR3 contains 13 residues. V was clipped by 4 bases and J by 4 bases; unmatched bases: 3. Germline CDR1 SGHRS, CDR2 YFSETQ. TCR beta CDR3 sequences were amplified from RNA transcripts. Researchers ran a first-round RT-PCR on the TCR CDR3 using the HTBI primer set. TCRdb redid the calling of the multiplex PCR reads with MiXCR, one entry per CDR3 protein. The table shows 300,000 to 450,000 distinct CDR3 sequences, with around 18% occurring only once. The sequenced sample was blood. This TCR derives from a man younger than 35 with Graves' ophthalmopathy. The chain employs TRBV5-1 and TRBJ1-2; the match to TRBD1 covers 8 bases. CDR3 loop: CASSLTGAYGYTF. CDR3 in DNA: TGCGCCAGCAGCCTGACAGGGGCCTATGGCTACACCTTC.